This T cell receptor beta chain originates from a study of blood T cell repertoires in COVID-19. Study-level background: The study drew acute and convalescent COVID-19 samples from the United States, Italy and Spain. PBMCs, B-cell-depleted T cells, or T cells were the source of the cDNA or gDNA that made up the material.

In the study's own analysis: Cell counts per sample came from amplifying reference gene primers. Profiled with immunoSEQ multiplex PCR; TCRdb holds only in-frame clones, not every one. Clonal size and the V and J genes are those of that table, whereas D and trimming came from the DNA. The sample shows around 260,000 clones, more than 85% of them seen only once. CDR3 length: 16 amino acids. J was trimmed by 7 bases and V by 2 bases; bases with no gene match: 8. Germline V gives CDR1 PRHDT, CDR2 FYEKMQ (reference sequence). The Seattle patients joined while their infection was active and were tracked longitudinally afterward.

The sequence derives from a woman aged 25 to 39 with COVID-19, enrolled during active disease. The rearrangement uses TRBV13 and TRBJ2-2; 9 bases fit TRBD2. Sequencing input: peripheral blood. CDR3 in DNA: TGTGCCAGCAGCTTATTTTTAGCGGGAGACGGCGGGGAGCTGTTTTTT. Its protein is CASSLFLAGDGGELFF. The entire variable domain, with the rest obtained from reference TRBV13 and TRBJ2-2, is as follows: AAGVIQSPRHLIKEKRETATLKCYPIPRHDTVYWYQQGPGQDPQFLISFYEKMQSDKGSIPDRFSAQQFSDYHSELNMSSLELGDSALYFCASSLFLAGDGGELFFGEGSRLTVL.